This TCR beta chain was identified in a study of T cells in Graves' hyperthyroidism and ophthalmopathy. General study findings and limits: Model-based prediction identified ophthalmopathy a median roughly 6.1 months prior to its onset.

It was RNA transcripts that yielded the amplified TCR beta CDR3 regions. When the TCR CDR3 underwent first-round RT-PCR, the HTBI primer set was used. Using its own MiXCR run on the multiplex PCR reads, TCRdb lists one record per CDR3 protein. The sample has 92,000 or so distinct CDR3 sequences, around 50% seen once. This CDR3 is built from 18 residues. Germline V gene data show CDR1 as KGHDR and CDR2 as SFDVKD. After removal of 4 bases from V and 4 bases from J, the junction contained 10 bases not matched to a gene. A lack of ophthalmopathy progression within 18 months defined stable Graves' hyperthyroidism. Uncontrolled infection, other autoimmune disease, pregnancy or lactation led to exclusion. Cells are PBMCs isolated from 10 ml of fresh blood. Turning to this clonotype: Its antigen is unidentified.

This clonotype was sampled from a woman aged 40 to 50 with Graves' hyperthyroidism. J is TRBJ2-7 and V is TRBV24-1; 15 bases fit TRBD2. The sequenced sample consisted of blood. The CDR3 DNA sequence: TGTGCCACCAGTGACCGCCACCCGGGACTAGCGGGAGGTTACGAGCAGTACTTC. It codes for CATSDRHPGLAGGYEQYF.